This T cell receptor (beta chain) stems from a study of early T cells in non-severe SARS-CoV-2 infection (dated by TCRdb to the early 2020s). For the study in its entirety: TCR sequencing used bulk RNA from unsorted whole blood, so alpha and beta chains could not be paired. Points the paper makes about the study in general: VDJdb matching was skewed toward anti-spike CD8 responses, so virus-specific expansions were likely underestimated and private and CD4 specificities were missed.

This clonotype was seen ten or more times. Its recognized antigen is unknown. Base qualities are not recorded, but no much larger clone differs from it by a single base. This was a case-control study nested in a cohort of healthcare workers in London, UK, who had nasopharyngeal swab PCR tests and blood samples taken every week. Healthcare workers were recruited between 23 and 31 March 2020, during the week of the UK lockdown, and were followed weekly for up to about 16 weeks. The library was produced with 5' RACE. TCRdb records NextSeq 500 as the sequencer. In the TCR library protocol, unique molecular identifiers were attached to individual cDNA molecules to correct for PCR bias and sequencing error. Both TCR alpha and beta chains were sequenced, and tight co-correlation was observed between alpha and beta sequence abundances in each sample. The published analysis was carried out like this. Decombinator V4 was used to annotate TCR sequences for V gene, J gene and CDR3. TCRs were defined as expanded if a significant change between any two time points was detected under a Poisson model with p below 0.0001. TCR abundances were normalised to the total number of TCRs sequenced per sample and were expressed as counts per million. TRAV1-2 paired with TRAJ12, TRAJ20 or TRAJ33 defined MAIT TCRs, while TRAV10 paired with TRAJ18 defined iNKT TCRs. A search of VDJdb, accessed on 1 November 2021, was run for TCRs annotated to CMV, EBV and SARS-CoV-2, with TCRs annotated for multiple antigens excluded. TCRdb took the public reads, trimmed them with fastp at Q25, ran MiXCR for clone calling and kept in-frame beta chains. Duplicate CDR3 protein sequences are folded into a single record with the most common DNA and genes. TCRdb's processing, not the authors', yielded these V and J calls. Within this sample are 50,000 or so distinct CDR3 sequences, with roughly an eighth of them counted one time only. Approximately 9.6% of the sample rests with the top ten.

CDR3 length: 14 amino acids, cysteine to phenylalanine. Just CDR3 DNA is preserved here, 42 bases in frame from base 1. CDR1 and CDR2 are drawn from the germline V gene: MDHEN, SYDVKM. V is clipped by 5 bases and J by 0 bases, and the sequence between their germline boundaries is 8 bases long. This chain is built from TRBV28 and TRBJ2-1; no D gene call is confident. Sequences were obtained from whole blood. This TCR came from an adult who was a healthcare worker with PCR-confirmed SARS-CoV-2 infection or an uninfected control (not recorded which). The CDR3 in this case is CASSPGLSYNEQFF. The bases are TGTGCCAGCAGTCCGGGTCTCTCCTACAATGAGCAGTTCTTC.